This entry concerns a single T cell receptor (beta chain). Its antigen is unknown. The record has no base qualities; no much larger clone is one base away. This entry belongs to a study of identical twins (dated by TCRdb to about 2016). Concerning the study at large: To test whether fetal clonotypes persist, the study used deep sequencing on TCR alpha and beta repertoires from monozygotic twins, unrelated adults of various ages, and cord blood. To rule out contamination, replicate twin experiments were performed at different times with different library preparation protocols.

Library prep was done by 5' RACE. The sample was run on an Illumina HiSeq 2000. Template switching introduced a universal primer binding site; the final cDNA contained a unique molecular identifier, enabling accurate counting of TCR cDNA molecules. Specific primers in the conserved constant-segment region were used to synthesize first-strand cDNA for TCR alpha and beta chains. To control for contamination, every cDNA library was double barcoded, receiving both a SMART-Mk sample barcode and Illumina barcodes. Two successive PCR steps introduced TruSeq adapter sequences along with Illumina sample barcodes. The TCR alpha and beta cDNA libraries were sequenced on the Illumina HiSeq platform using custom primers. Per the source publication's procedure: MiGEC processed the raw reads to extract unique molecular identifiers, while MiXCR was used to determine the CDR3 positions. For each individual, recombination models were inferred using an EM algorithm with the repgenHMM and IGoR tools. The tcR package in R was used for shared clonotype analysis, with sharing normalized by the product of cloneset sizes. Out-of-frame nonproductive sequences were analyzed to study raw recombination free of thymic and clonal selection effects. The raw public reads went through TCRdb reprocessing: fastp at Q25, MiXCR clone calling, in-frame beta chains kept. Rows are combined by CDR3 protein, so each entry shows the most common genes and DNA. It is TCRdb's table, rather than the study itself, that gives the V and J calls and clone size. In all, the sample holds around 680,000 distinct CDR3 sequences, and about 9.4% of those were seen once. The ten largest clonotypes hold 0.8% to 1% of the sample.

Every donor in the study was a healthy Caucasian. Three pairs of female monozygotic twins, all aged about 18 to 30 years, were included in the twin cohort. Peripheral blood mononuclear cells were the source from which RNA for the TCR libraries was isolated. Broader findings and caveats from the paper: In monozygotic twins, out-of-frame TCR alpha sharing was systematically underestimated by recombination models, although the models agreed with sharing between unrelated individuals. Compared with coincidental sharing between unrelated individuals, out-of-frame TCR alpha sequences shared between twins showed an excess of sequences with low generation probability. Zero-insertion analyses could be partly confounded by invariant T cells such as MAIT and iNKT, although diverse VJ usage argued against such confounding for most clonotypes. Because the same donors could not be followed over many years, the conclusions depended on cross-sectional statistical analysis. Fewer insertions were carried by abundant cord blood beta clonotypes; a weaker similar trend was observed in young adult naive repertoires, while no such trend was observed in memory repertoires. Excess twin sharing in beta out-of-frame sequences was weaker because fewer shared sequences lowered the signal-to-noise ratio.

These data also formed part of another study, on yellow fever vaccine responses in identical twins. The other study reports the following: According to the authors, in identical twins the way T cells responded to vaccination appeared partly convergent and partly personalized. In the study, vaccine-responding T cell clones were precisely tracked in identical twins.

Sequencing input: PBMCs. The sequence was obtained from a woman between 18 and 30 years old in good health.

The nucleotide sequence is TGTGCCAGCAGTCCTCCGGGGCTTGGTGAAAAACTGTTTTTT. Translated, this is CASSPPGLGEKLFF. The chain is assembled from TRBV12-3 or TRBV12-4 and TRBJ1-4; TRBD1 could be the D gene, as 5 bases match. The CDR3 goes from the cysteine to the phenylalanine over 14 residues. CDR3 DNA only is kept here, 42 bases in frame from base 1. The junction carries 14 bases between V and J, which are trimmed by 5 bases and 7 bases respectively.